This T cell receptor (beta chain) was recovered during a study of T cell responses to AZD1222 COVID-19 vaccine. The study's findings and limits: Samples come after the peak T cell response, not at day 14. Donors were mostly white British, more females; clonal diversity possibly underestimated.

TCRdb keeps only in-frame clones here, not all; method: immunoSEQ multiplex PCR. The table shows over 75,000 clones, with 80% to 90% occurring only once. As concerns this clone: No antigen is known for it.

V dropped 4 bases and J dropped 2; count of bases not matched to a gene: 5. CDR1 and CDR2 (germline): SGHRS, YFSETQ. CDR3 length: 14 residues. This sequence joins TRBV5-1 and TRBJ2-7, with TRBD2 matching over 8 bases. The receptor was derived from an adult in good health. Sequences were derived from peripheral blood, sampled on day 0 of AZD1222 vaccination. CDR3: CASSTGLEPYEQYF. The CDR3 DNA is TGCGCCAGCAGCACGGGACTAGAGCCCTACGAGCAGTACTTC.